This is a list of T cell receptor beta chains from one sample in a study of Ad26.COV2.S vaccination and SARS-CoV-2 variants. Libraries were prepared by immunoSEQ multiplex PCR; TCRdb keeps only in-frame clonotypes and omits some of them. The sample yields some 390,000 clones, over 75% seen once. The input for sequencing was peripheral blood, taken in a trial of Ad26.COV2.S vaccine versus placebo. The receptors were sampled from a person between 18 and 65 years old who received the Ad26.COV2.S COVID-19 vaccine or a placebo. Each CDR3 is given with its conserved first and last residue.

cdr3_aa: CASRPGGGNTIYF
j_call: TRBJ1-3
cdr3_length: 13
v_call: TRBV7-9

cdr3_aa: CASSLISGGKTQYF
j_call: TRBJ2-5
cdr3_length: 14
v_call: TRBV27

cdr3_aa: CASIGVGTDTQYF
j_call: TRBJ2-3
cdr3_length: 13
v_call: TRBV19

cdr3_aa: CASSKELAENTGELFF
j_call: TRBJ2-2
cdr3_length: 16
v_call: TRBV21-1

cdr3_aa: CASSLEGDLRKTEAFF
j_call: TRBJ1-1
cdr3_length: 16
v_call: TRBV11-2

cdr3_aa: CASSYTEGQPQHF
j_call: TRBJ1-5
cdr3_length: 13
v_call: TRBV6-2/TRBV6-3

cdr3_aa: CASRQGNTEAFF
j_call: TRBJ1-1
cdr3_length: 12
v_call: TRBV5-1

cdr3_aa: CASSPREAPYEQYF
j_call: TRBJ2-7
cdr3_length: 14
v_call: TRBV18

cdr3_aa: CASSLGDRFFFSGNTIYF
j_call: TRBJ1-3
cdr3_length: 18
v_call: TRBV5-1

cdr3_aa: CAWSVGTGGYEQYF
j_call: TRBJ2-7
cdr3_length: 14
v_call: TRBV30

cdr3_aa: CAISSRGTGANVLTF
j_call: TRBJ2-6
cdr3_length: 15
v_call: TRBV10-3

cdr3_aa: CASSGAGTGLSYNEQFF
j_call: TRBJ2-1
cdr3_length: 17
v_call: TRBV9

cdr3_aa: CASRPPGGTLYEQYF
j_call: TRBJ2-7
cdr3_length: 15
v_call: TRBV6-5

cdr3_aa: CASSRTGGGEQYF
j_call: TRBJ2-7
cdr3_length: 13
v_call: TRBV5-4

cdr3_aa: CASSEREADTQYF
j_call: TRBJ2-3
cdr3_length: 13
v_call: TRBV6-4

cdr3_aa: CSVGDTSGEKLFF
j_call: TRBJ1-4
cdr3_length: 13
v_call: TRBV29-1

cdr3_aa: CASSSGTKNTGELFF
j_call: TRBJ2-2
cdr3_length: 15
v_call: TRBV5-4

cdr3_aa: CASSPGGDTQYF
j_call: TRBJ2-3
cdr3_length: 12
v_call: TRBV5-1

cdr3_aa: CASSYGPGTNEQFF
j_call: TRBJ2-1
cdr3_length: 14
v_call: TRBV6-5

cdr3_aa: CAISESWTGFQETQYF
j_call: TRBJ2-5
cdr3_length: 16
v_call: TRBV10-3

cdr3_aa: CASSLGIAGGASSYEQYF
j_call: TRBJ2-7
cdr3_length: 18
v_call: TRBV28

cdr3_aa: CASTPGLYNEQFF
j_call: TRBJ2-1
cdr3_length: 13
v_call: TRBV19

cdr3_aa: CASSWGLGTDTQYF
j_call: TRBJ2-3
cdr3_length: 14
v_call: TRBV6-4

cdr3_aa: CASSVTDLNTEAFF
j_call: TRBJ1-1
cdr3_length: 14
v_call: TRBV18

cdr3_aa: CASRGTGTRNQPQHF
j_call: TRBJ1-5
cdr3_length: 15
v_call: TRBV19

cdr3_aa: CASTGPGASQPQHF
j_call: TRBJ1-5
cdr3_length: 14
v_call: TRBV6-5

cdr3_aa: CASQRGGLAAPYNEQFF
j_call: TRBJ2-1
cdr3_length: 17
v_call: TRBV7-9

cdr3_aa: CASSYRQGDGQPQHF
j_call: TRBJ1-5
cdr3_length: 15
v_call: TRBV6-2/TRBV6-3

cdr3_aa: CASSQEGSVNEQFF
j_call: TRBJ2-1
cdr3_length: 14
v_call: TRBV4-3

cdr3_aa: CASSLGQGYNEQFF
j_call: TRBJ2-1
cdr3_length: 14
v_call: TRBV5-1

cdr3_aa: CASSRTGAGEQFF
j_call: TRBJ2-1
cdr3_length: 13
v_call: TRBV7-6

cdr3_aa: CASSPPGTSTNEKLFF
j_call: TRBJ1-4
cdr3_length: 16
v_call: TRBV18

cdr3_aa: CATSGLANKETQYF
j_call: TRBJ2-5
cdr3_length: 14
v_call: TRBV15